This is a list of T cell receptor beta chains from one sample in a study of blood T cell repertoires in COVID-19. Only in-frame clones appear in the TCRdb table, and some are missing; sequencing was by immunoSEQ multiplex PCR. The repertoire includes 100,000 to 110,000 clones, roughly 84% of them detected once, and 7.4% sits in the top ten. The specimen was peripheral blood. Receptors were obtained from a man aged 30 to 39 in a cohort sampled during active COVID-19. CDR3s include the opening cysteine and the closing phenylalanine or tryptophan. A D gene is named only where the DNA matches it firmly. Clone size, where shown, is once, few, many, or a class for clones that have expanded.

j_gene | abundance | v_gene | d_gene | CDR3aa | CDR3nt
TRBJ2-7 | NA | TRBV6-5 | NA | CASSTTPAGTRYF | TGTGCCAGCAGTACCACCCCCGCCGGGACACGGTACTTC
TRBJ1-2 | once | TRBV5-6 | NA | CASSFPGTWLYGYTF | TGTGCCAGCAGCTTCCCGGGGACTTGGTTATATGGCTACACCTTC
TRBJ1-2 | NA | TRBV5-1 | NA | CASSIEGFYGYTF | TGCGCCAGCAGCATCGAGGGTTTCTATGGCTACACCTTC
TRBJ1-5 | NA | TRBV6-2/TRBV6-3 | NA | CASSYGDYRSNQPQHF | TGTGCCAGCAGTTACGGCGACTACAGATCCAATCAGCCCCAGCATTTT
TRBJ2-3 | NA | TRBV11-1 | NA | CASSLITQGPQYF | TGTGCCAGCAGCCTAATAACACAGGGTCCGCAGTATTTT
TRBJ2-7 | NA | TRBV6-5 | NA | CASSPQMGSSYEQYF | TGTGCCAGCAGTCCGCAAATGGGGAGCTCCTACGAGCAGTACTTC
TRBJ2-3 | NA | TRBV18 | NA | CASSPPAGRTDTQYF | TGTGCCAGCTCACCACCGGCGGGGCGCACAGATACGCAGTATTTT
TRBJ2-3 | NA | TRBV18 | TRBD2 | CASSPPGLAGISTDTQYF | TGTGCCAGCTCACCGCCGGGACTAGCGGGGATCAGCACAGATACGCAGTATTTT
TRBJ2-1 | NA | TRBV18 | TRBD2 | CASSLRTSGGTDEQFF | TGTGCCAGCTCACTGAGGACTAGCGGGGGGACTGATGAGCAGTTCTTC
TRBJ1-2 | NA | TRBV6-5 | NA | CASSYSRATGFGYTF | TGTGCCAGCAGTTACTCGAGGGCTACAGGGTTTGGCTACACCTTC
TRBJ1-1 | NA | TRBV11-3 | NA | CASSFQGGGEAFF | TGTGCCAGCAGCTTTCAGGGCGGCGGTGAAGCTTTCTTT
TRBJ2-3 | once | TRBV7-2 | TRBD2 | CASSWRGGSTDTQYF | TGTGCCAGCAGCTGGCGGGGGGGGAGCACAGATACGCAGTATTTT
TRBJ2-7 | NA | TRBV20-1 | TRBD1 | CSASGTGTVADEQYF | TGCAGTGCTAGTGGAACCGGGACAGTTGCTGACGAGCAGTACTTC
TRBJ2-1 | NA | TRBV3-1/TRBV3-2 | TRBD2 | CASSHSSGGVYEQFF | TGTGCCAGCAGCCATTCTAGCGGGGGGGTTTATGAGCAGTTCTTC